These 7 T cell receptor beta chains originate from one sample sequenced in a study of CD8+CD57+ T cells in acquired aplastic anemia. Profiling of TCR beta VDJ combinations and CDR3 sequences used genomic DNA as template. MiXCR, applied by TCRdb to the reads, yields one record per CDR3 protein. The sample lists 250,000 to 350,000 distinct CDR3 sequences, 50% to 70% occurring once. Sequencing was carried out using sorted CD4+, CD8+, or CD8+CD57+ T cells (not recorded which) from PBMCs. Receptor source: a human donor with severe aplastic anemia or a healthy control (not recorded which).

This clonotype was detected only a few times. The chain uses TRBV20-1 and TRBJ2-5; TRBD1 agrees at 9 bases. The CDR3 totals 13 residues. From germline, CDR1 is DFQATT and CDR2 SNEGSKA (reference sequence). The V segment lost 3 bases and the J segment 2 bases; nucleotides outside the gene matches: 1. This chain's CDR3 is CSARGQGQETQYF. The DNA of the CDR3 is TGCAGTGCTAGGGGACAGGGTCAAGAGACCCAGTACTTC.

The chain uses TRBV9 and TRBJ2-1; D gene unclear. Germline V lookup: CDR1 SGDLS, CDR2 YYNGEE. Trimming left V 0 bases short and J 15 bases short, with 7 bases between. The CDR3 extends over 10 amino acids. DNA for the CDR3: TGTGCCAGCAGCGTAGGGACGCGGTTCTTC. This sequence encodes CASSVGTRFF.

This clonotype was recorded many times. The chain couples TRBV7-9 to TRBJ1-3; 9 nucleotides agree with TRBD1. V trimming: 5 bases; J trimming: 4 bases; junction bases outside the gene matches: 6. The CDR3 loop spans 15 amino acids. Germline-derived CDR1 and CDR2 are SEHNR and FQNEAQ (reference sequence). The CDR3 coding sequence is TGTGCCAGCAGCCTACAGGGGGCTCACGGAAACACCATATATTTT. This gives the protein CASSLQGAHGNTIYF.

This clonotype was found many times. The chain joins TRBV27 to TRBJ1-1; D possibly corresponds to TRBD1 (6 bases). CDR1 and CDR2 (germline): MNHEY, SMNVEV (reference sequence). The CDR3 spans 13 residues. V lost 5 bases and J lost 8, with 15 bases in between. CDR3 nucleotides: TGTGCCAGCAGTATACTACAGGGTGGCGAAGCTTTCTTT. Amino acids: CASSILQGGEAFF.

The table lists this clonotype with a few counts. The rearrangement uses TRBV24-1 and TRBJ1-6; TRBD1 matches at 7 bases. The V gene's germline CDR1 is KGHDR and CDR2 SFDVKD. V was pared by 9 bases and J by 7 bases, with 5 bases of the junction left unmatched. The CDR3 consists of 13 residues. CDR3 sequence reads: CATQGQVNSPLHF. The CDR3 bases are TGTGCCACCCAAGGACAGGTCAATTCACCCCTCCACTTT.

This sequence joins TRBV2 and TRBJ2-5, with 7 bases matching TRBD1. Germline V lookup: CDR1 SNHLY, CDR2 FYNNEI. The V and J ends lost 6 bases and 7 bases, in that order; junction bases with no gene match: 8. The CDR3 covers 13 residues. The CDR3 nucleotides read TGTGCCAGCAGGGTAGGACAGGCTGGGACCCAGTACTTC. This codes for CASRVGQAGTQYF. Combining the CDR3 with reference TRBV2 and TRBJ2-5 gives the whole variable domain EPEVTQTPSHQVTQMGQEVILRCVPISNHLYFYWYRQILGQKVEFLVSFYNNEISEKSEIFDDQFSVERPDGSNFTLKIRSTKLEDSAMYFCASRVGQAGTQYFGPGTRLLVL.

The J gene is TRBJ2-5, the V gene TRBV12-3 or TRBV12-4; the match to TRBD1 covers 7 bases. The V and J ends lost 2 bases and 5 bases, in that order; junction bases with no gene match: 5. The CDR3 loop spans 14 amino acids. CDR3 in DNA: TGTGCCAGCAGTTTATCAGGGGGAAGCGAGACCCAGTACTTC. Amino acids: CASSLSGGSETQYF.